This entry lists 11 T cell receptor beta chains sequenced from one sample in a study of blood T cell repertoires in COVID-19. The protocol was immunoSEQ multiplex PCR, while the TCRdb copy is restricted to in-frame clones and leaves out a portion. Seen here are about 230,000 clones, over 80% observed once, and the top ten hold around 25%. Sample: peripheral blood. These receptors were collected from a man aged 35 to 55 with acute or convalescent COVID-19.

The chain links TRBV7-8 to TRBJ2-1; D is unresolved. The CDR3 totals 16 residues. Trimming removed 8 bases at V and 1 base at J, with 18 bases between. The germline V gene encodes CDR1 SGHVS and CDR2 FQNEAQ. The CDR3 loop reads CASGAYVSLSYNEQFF. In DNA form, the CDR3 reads TGTGCCAGCGGAGCCTATGTTAGCTTATCCTACAATGAGCAGTTCTTC.

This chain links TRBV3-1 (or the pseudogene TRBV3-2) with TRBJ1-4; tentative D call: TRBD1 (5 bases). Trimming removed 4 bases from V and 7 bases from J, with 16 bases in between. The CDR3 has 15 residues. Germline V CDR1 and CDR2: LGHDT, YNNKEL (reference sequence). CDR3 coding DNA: TGTGCCAGCAGCCCCCCGGGGGGGTACGGTGAAAAACTGTTTTTT. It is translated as CASSPPGGYGEKLFF.

CDR3 residues: CASSRGDEPNYGYTF. The CDR3 DNA follows: TGTGCCAGCAGCCGGGGGGATGAGCCTAACTATGGCTACACCTTC. The chain is built from TRBV4-2 and TRBJ1-2, with TRBD1 as a possible D gene (5 bases). CDR1 is LGHNA, CDR2 YNFKEQ, per germline. The CDR3 is 15 amino acids. Trimming cost V 4 bases and J 0 bases, with 12 bases left between them.

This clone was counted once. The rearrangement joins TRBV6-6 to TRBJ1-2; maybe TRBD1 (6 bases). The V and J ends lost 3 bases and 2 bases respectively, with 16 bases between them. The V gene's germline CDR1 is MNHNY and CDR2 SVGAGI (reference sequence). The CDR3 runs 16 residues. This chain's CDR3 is CASSYSVSGGNYGYTF. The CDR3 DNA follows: TGTGCCAGCAGTTATTCGGTTTCGGGGGGCAACTATGGCTACACCTTC.

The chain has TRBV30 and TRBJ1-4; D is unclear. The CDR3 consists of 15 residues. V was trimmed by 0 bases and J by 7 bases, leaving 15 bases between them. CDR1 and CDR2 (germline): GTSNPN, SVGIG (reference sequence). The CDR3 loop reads CAWSVIRGYSEKLFF. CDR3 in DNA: TGTGCCTGGAGTGTAATACGAGGGTATAGTGAAAAACTGTTTTTT.

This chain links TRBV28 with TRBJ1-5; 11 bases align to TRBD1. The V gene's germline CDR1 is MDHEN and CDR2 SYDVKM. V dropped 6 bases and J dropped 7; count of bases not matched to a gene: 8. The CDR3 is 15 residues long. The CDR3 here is CASSPTGDRGQPQHF. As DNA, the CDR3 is TGTGCCAGCAGCCCCACAGGGGACAGGGGGCAGCCCCAGCATTTT.

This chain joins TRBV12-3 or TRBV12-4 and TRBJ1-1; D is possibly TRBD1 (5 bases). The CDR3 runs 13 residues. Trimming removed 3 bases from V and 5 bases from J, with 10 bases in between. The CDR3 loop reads CASSLTERTEAFF. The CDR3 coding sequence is TGTGCCAGCAGTTTGACAGAGCGAACTGAAGCTTTCTTT.

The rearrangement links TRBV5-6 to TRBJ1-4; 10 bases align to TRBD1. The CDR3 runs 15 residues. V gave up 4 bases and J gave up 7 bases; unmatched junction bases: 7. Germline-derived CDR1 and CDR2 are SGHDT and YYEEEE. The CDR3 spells CASSATGTGAEKLFF. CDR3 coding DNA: TGTGCCAGCAGCGCCACCGGGACAGGGGCTGAAAAACTGTTTTTT. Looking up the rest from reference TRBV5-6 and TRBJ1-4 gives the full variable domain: DAGVTQSPTHLIKTRGQQVTLRCSPKSGHDTVSWYQQALGQGPQFIFQYYEEEERQRGNFPDRFSGHQFPNYSSELNVNALLLGDSALYLCASSATGTGAEKLFFGSGTQLSVL.

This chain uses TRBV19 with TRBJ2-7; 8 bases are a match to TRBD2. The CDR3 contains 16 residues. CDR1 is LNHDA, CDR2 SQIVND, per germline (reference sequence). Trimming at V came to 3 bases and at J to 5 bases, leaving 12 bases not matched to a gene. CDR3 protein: CASSILPSGRFHEQYF. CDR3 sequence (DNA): TGTGCCAGTAGTATCCTCCCAAGCGGGAGATTCCACGAGCAGTACTTC.

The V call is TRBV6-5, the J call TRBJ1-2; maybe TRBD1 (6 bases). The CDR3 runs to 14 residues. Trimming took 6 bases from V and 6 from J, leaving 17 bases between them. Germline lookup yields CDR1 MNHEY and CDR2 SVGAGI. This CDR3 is CASSLPGHYDGYTF. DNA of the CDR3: TGTGCCAGCAGCCTACCGGGACATTACGATGGCTACACCTTC.

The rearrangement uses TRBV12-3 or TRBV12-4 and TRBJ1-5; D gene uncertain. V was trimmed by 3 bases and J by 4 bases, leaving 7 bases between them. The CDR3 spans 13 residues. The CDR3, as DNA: TGTGCCAGCAGTTTTCCGGGTAATCAGCCCCAGCATTTT. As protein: CASSFPGNQPQHF.